Presented here are 27 T cell receptor beta chains from one specimen sequenced in a study of shared clonotypes between healthy human individuals. Produced via immunoSEQ multiplex PCR; TCRdb's table is partial and in-frame only. The sample contains fewer than 3 million clones, 85% to 95% of which appear only once. Sequencing was carried out using naive CD4+ T cells from PBMCs. As to subset: CD45RA+ positively selected. Every receptor here comes from a man aged 18 to 30 in good health. Some clones in this sample may be carry-over from other donors' samples.

On this clone itself: In the same sample, other DNA sequences code for this CDR3. The J gene is TRBJ1-5, the V gene TRBV28, with TRBD1 matching over 7 bases. The germline gives CDR1 MDHEN, CDR2 SYDVKM. V lost 6 bases, J lost 4 bases, and 6 bases stayed unmatched. This CDR3 comprises 14 residues. The CDR3 spells CASSPPGGNQPQHF. CDR3 coding DNA: TGTGCCAGCAGCCCTCCAGGGGGTAATCAGCCCCAGCATTTT.

The chain couples TRBV18 to TRBJ1-1; no reliable D call. V was cut by 5 bases and J by 0 bases, with 10 bases left in between. The CDR3 runs 14 residues. Germline CDR1 is KGHSH and CDR2 is LQKENI. For the CDR3, the DNA is TGTGCCAGCTCAGAGACGGTACTGAACACTGAAGCTTTCTTT. It yields the protein CASSETVLNTEAFF.

V is TRBV2 and J is TRBJ2-7, with a weak D call TRBD2 (6 bases). Trimming stripped 8 bases from V and 2 bases from J, with 19 bases between. Germline CDR1 SNHLY, CDR2 FYNNEI. This CDR3 is built from 15 residues. The CDR3 region has the DNA TGTGCCAGCGAACTAGCAAAGGGGCCAACCTACGAGCAGTACTTC. Encoded protein: CASELAKGPTYEQYF.

The rearrangement joins TRBV10-3 to TRBJ2-3; D may match TRBD1 or TRBD2 (5 bases each). The CDR3 spans 17 residues. CDR1 is ENHRY, CDR2 SYGVKD, per germline. With 0 bases removed from V and 4 bases from J, the gap between germline ends came to 17 bases. The CDR3 DNA sequence: TGTGCCATCAGTGAGTCCGTAGTAGGGTCGGGGCCAGATACGCAGTATTTT. It translates to CAISESVVGSGPDTQYF.

Concerning this clone itself: Other DNA sequences in the same sample also yield this CDR3. The rearrangement uses TRBV9 and TRBJ2-2; D gene unclear. Germline values: CDR1 SGDLS, CDR2 YYNGEE. The CDR3 length is 15 residues. Trimming cost V 1 base and J 0 bases, with 7 bases left between them. The CDR3 protein is CASSVRSTNTGELFF. The CDR3 coding sequence is TGTGCCAGCAGCGTAAGGTCTACGAACACCGGGGAGCTGTTTTTT.

The gene calls are TRBV7-3 and TRBJ2-6; D call uncertain. Looked up from germline, CDR1 is SGHTA and CDR2 is FQGTGA. The CDR3 has 14 residues. V was cut by 5 bases and J by 0 bases, with 5 bases left in between. CDR3 nucleotide sequence: TGTGCCAGCAGCCGCGTCTCTGGGGCCAACGTCCTGACTTTC. Translating gives CASSRVSGANVLTF.

The V gene is TRBV4-1, the J gene TRBJ2-1; 10 bases align to TRBD2. CDR3 size: 15 residues. Germline V gene sequence: CDR1 MGHRA, CDR2 YSYEKL. J lost 3 bases, V lost 6 bases, and 5 bases had no gene match. The DNA for the CDR3 is TGCGCCAGCAGAAAAGCGGGAGGGGTCTACAATGAGCAGTTCTTC. It codes for CASRKAGGVYNEQFF.

The chain couples TRBV6-5 to TRBJ1-1; 8 nucleotides line up with TRBD1. CDR1 is MNHEY, CDR2 SVGAGI, per germline. The ends lost 7 bases at V and 0 bases at J; junction bases unmatched: 7. This CDR3 region has 15 residues. For the CDR3, the DNA is TGTGCCAGCAATTTAAACAGGGGGTTGAACACTGAAGCTTTCTTT. The encoded protein is CASNLNRGLNTEAFF.

The chain combines TRBV7-9 with TRBJ1-2; 7 bases are shared with TRBD1. The length of the CDR3 is 19 residues. J gave up 1 base and V 5 bases, and 19 bases lay outside the gene matches. The V gene's germline CDR1 is SEHNR and CDR2 FQNEAQ (reference sequence). The CDR3 DNA reads TGTGCCAGCAGCCACCCCCGCCTGGGGACAGACAGTTTTAACTATGGCTACACCTTC. Amino acids: CASSHPRLGTDSFNYGYTF.

The CDR3 sequence is CASSGRRTPGELFF. CDR3 nucleotides: TGTGCCAGCTCAGGGCGCCGGACCCCCGGGGAGCTGTTTTTT. V gene TRBV9 combines with J gene TRBJ2-2; TRBD1 might be the D (5 bases). V lost 7 bases and J lost 6, with 16 bases in between. CDR3 length equals 14 residues. Germline CDR1 is SGDLS and CDR2 is YYNGEE.

The chain joins TRBV5-1 to TRBJ2-5; 10 bases line up with TRBD2. The germline V gene has CDR1 SGHRS and CDR2 YFSETQ. The CDR3 is 16 residues long. The ends lost 4 bases at V and 0 bases at J; junction bases unmatched: 6. In DNA form, the CDR3 reads TGCGCCAGCAGCACTGGGACTAGCGCGTACCAAGAGACCCAGTACTTC. It translates to CASSTGTSAYQETQYF.

With regard to this clone: Other nucleotide sequences from this sample produce the same CDR3. The V and J genes are TRBV7-3 and TRBJ2-3; 13 bases fit TRBD2. The CDR3 runs 15 residues. With V trimmed by 5 bases and J by 4 bases, 3 bases remained unmatched. Germline V gene sequence: CDR1 SGHTA, CDR2 FQGTGA. The CDR3 reads CASSLGLAGADTQYF. The CDR3 nucleotides read TGTGCCAGCAGCCTAGGACTAGCGGGAGCAGATACGCAGTATTTT. The variable domain in full, completed from reference TRBV7-3 and TRBJ2-3, reads GAGVSQTPSNKVTEKGKYVELRCDPISGHTALYWYRQSLGQGPEFLIYFQGTGAADDSGLPNDRFFAVRPEGSVSTLKIQRTERGDSAVYLCASSLGLAGADTQYFGPGTRLTVL.

This chain connects TRBV30 to TRBJ1-2; a possible D gene is TRBD1 (6 bases). CDR1 is GTSNPN and CDR2 is SVGIG in the germline V gene (reference sequence). V was shortened by 2 bases and J by 4 bases, with 14 bases between the two germline ends. The CDR3 runs to 14 residues. The DNA of the CDR3 is TGTGCCTGGAGTCCAGGACAGCCCTTCTATGGCTACACCTTC. Translation gives CAWSPGQPFYGYTF.

This clone was counted only a few times. This chain links TRBV5-1 with TRBJ1-5; no clear D. The V end lost 0 bases, the J end lost 7 bases, and 8 bases lay between the germline ends. Germline V gene lookup returns CDR1 SGHRS and CDR2 YFSETQ. The CDR3 extends over 13 amino acids. The CDR3 loop reads CASSLGGSQPQHF. The CDR3 bases are TGCGCCAGCAGCTTGGGTGGTAGCCAGCCCCAGCATTTT.

The genes are TRBV5-4 and TRBJ2-7, with D unresolved. The CDR3 has 12 amino acids. Germline-derived CDR1 and CDR2 are SGHNT and YYREEE (reference sequence). V was shortened by 3 bases and J by 6 bases, with 10 bases between the two germline ends. The CDR3 DNA reads TGTGCCAGCAGCTACCAACAGACCGAGCAGTACTTC. The encoded protein is CASSYQQTEQYF.

This sequence joins TRBV2 and TRBJ2-7, with TRBD1 identical over 7 bases. The CDR3 length is 17 residues. Germline V gene data show CDR1 as SNHLY and CDR2 as FYNNEI. The J segment lost 3 bases and the V segment lost 2 bases, leaving 13 bases of the junction unmatched. CDR3 residues: CASSETPSQGPYYEQYF. CDR3 bases: TGTGCCAGCAGTGAAACCCCCTCACAGGGGCCCTACTACGAGCAGTACTTC.

V and J are TRBV5-5 and TRBJ1-2; D unresolved. V lost 4 bases and J lost 5, with 21 bases in between. Looked up from germline, CDR1 is SGHKS and CDR2 is YYEKEE (reference sequence). This CDR3 region has 16 residues. CDR3 nucleotides: TGTGCCAGCAGCCGAGGAGTGGCCAGTCAGGCATATGGCTACACCTTC. This gives the protein CASSRGVASQAYGYTF.

The rearrangement uses TRBV5-1 and TRBJ1-5, with a possible D match to TRBD1 (5 bases). CDR1 and CDR2 (germline): SGHRS, YFSETQ. V was clipped by 0 bases and J by 4 bases, with 8 bases between them. The CDR3 is 14 amino acids. For the CDR3, the DNA is TGCGCCAGCAGCTTGGGGGGCCAGAATCAGCCCCAGCATTTT. Translating gives CASSLGGQNQPQHF.

This clone has only one observation. This rearrangement joins TRBV27 to TRBJ1-1; D is uncertain. CDR1 and CDR2 (germline): MNHEY, SMNVEV (reference sequence). V was shortened by 4 bases and J by 3 bases, with 12 bases between the two germline ends. The CDR3 is 14 amino acids. Here the CDR3 reads CASSWAGGHTEAFF. Written as DNA, the CDR3 is TGTGCCAGCAGTTGGGCGGGAGGGCACACTGAAGCTTTCTTT.

The rearrangement joins TRBV28 to TRBJ1-2; 12 nucleotides align to TRBD1. With 4 bases clipped from V and 7 bases from J, the junction kept 13 bases outside the gene matches. This CDR3 is 17 amino acids long. Germline V gene sequence: CDR1 MDHEN, CDR2 SYDVKM. As DNA, the CDR3 is TGTGCCAGCAGTTCCAGACCGGGGACAGGGGGCATGCGTGGCTACACCTTC. The encoded protein is CASSSRPGTGGMRGYTF.

The V gene is TRBV6-6, the J gene TRBJ1-5; the D is unclear. The V end was cut by 0 bases, the J end by 6 bases, with 6 bases between. The germline gives CDR1 MNHNY, CDR2 SVGAGI (reference sequence). This CDR3 spans 13 amino acids. The CDR3 DNA is TGTGCCAGCAGTTACTCCACGATTCAGCCCCAGCATTTT. Amino acid sequence: CASSYSTIQPQHF.

The V and J genes are TRBV19 and TRBJ1-1; tentatively, D is TRBD1 (6 bases). The CDR3 spans 16 residues. The germline gives CDR1 LNHDA, CDR2 SQIVND (reference sequence). The V and J ends lost 4 bases and 1 base respectively, with 16 bases between them. CDR3 sequence: CASSTRQARWNTEAFF. In DNA, the CDR3 is TGTGCCAGTAGTACCCGACAGGCTCGGTGGAACACTGAAGCTTTCTTT.

CDR3 DNA sequence: TGTGCCAGCAGCCCGACTAGCGGAGGTATACATGAGCAGTTCTTC. Translating gives CASSPTSGGIHEQFF. This chain joins TRBV7-2 and TRBJ2-1; 9 bases are a match to TRBD2. Germline trimming cut 5 bases from V and 8 bases from J; bases unmatched to any gene: 10. CDR1 is SGHTA, CDR2 FQGNSA, per germline. CDR3 length equals 15 residues.

The rearrangement uses TRBV5-4 and TRBJ1-3; D call uncertain. CDR1 is SGHNT, CDR2 YYREEE, per germline (reference sequence). Trimming cost V 5 bases and J 1 base, with 10 bases left between them. The CDR3 consists of 14 residues. In nucleotides, the CDR3 is TGTGCCAGCAGGTCGGACCTATCTGGAAACACCATATATTTT. Translating gives CASRSDLSGNTIYF.

The chain employs TRBV7-6 and TRBJ2-7; 8 bases align to TRBD2. CDR1 is SGHVS and CDR2 is FNYEAQ in the germline V gene. The CDR3 is made up of 14 amino acids. V trimming: 2 bases; J trimming: 5 bases; junction bases outside the gene matches: 5. The DNA of the CDR3 is TGTGCCAGCAGCTTAACCAGCGGGAGACACGAGCAGTACTTC. It codes for CASSLTSGRHEQYF.

The V and J genes are TRBV12-5 and TRBJ2-6, with D possibly TRBD1 on 6 matching bases. CDR3 length: 15 residues. V gave up 5 bases and J gave up 2 bases, with 10 bases separating them. Germline values: CDR1 LGHNT, CDR2 FRNRAP. DNA for the CDR3: TGTGCTAGTGGTCGAGGGGACACTGGGGCCAACGTCCTGACTTTC. Translating gives CASGRGDTGANVLTF.

The chain recombines TRBV6-5 with TRBJ2-7, with D possibly TRBD2 on 7 matching bases. Germline V gene data show CDR1 as MNHEY and CDR2 as SVGAGI. This CDR3 has 15 residues. With 2 bases removed from V and 4 bases from J, the gap between germline ends came to 15 bases. CDR3 in amino acids: CASSYGGGPQYEQYF. For the CDR3, the DNA is TGTGCCAGCAGTTACGGCGGGGGCCCCCAGTACGAGCAGTACTTC.